These T cell receptor beta chains were read from a single sample in a study of blood T cell repertoires in COVID-19. The data were produced by immunoSEQ multiplex PCR, yet TCRdb's version contains in-frame clones alone and is incomplete. The data show roughly 100,000 clones, more than 75% seen once. Material for sequencing was peripheral blood. All receptors derive from a man between 60 and 70 years old with acute or convalescent COVID-19. CDR3s include the opening cysteine and the closing phenylalanine or tryptophan. Fields, in order: CDR3 protein, CDR3 DNA, J gene, V gene, clone size, D gene. A D gene is named only where the DNA matches it firmly. Some rows mark clone size as missing; the rest say once, few, many or name a class of expanded clone.

CDR3aa: CASSFGSPNEKLFF; CDR3nt: TGCGCCAGCAGCTTTGGCAGTCCCAATGAAAAACTGTTTTTT; j_gene: TRBJ1-4; v_gene: TRBV5-1; abundance: .; d_gene: .
CDR3aa: CATSDGTGGSNQPQHF; CDR3nt: TGTGCCACCAGTGACGGGACAGGGGGAAGCAATCAGCCCCAGCATTTT; j_gene: TRBJ1-5; v_gene: TRBV24-1; abundance: .; d_gene: TRBD1
CDR3aa: CASNPTRGSNQPQHF; CDR3nt: TGTGCCAGTAACCCCACCAGAGGAAGCAATCAGCCCCAGCATTTT; j_gene: TRBJ1-5; v_gene: TRBV19; abundance: .; d_gene: .
CDR3aa: CASIRDSNQPQHF; CDR3nt: TGTGCCAGCATAAGAGATAGCAATCAGCCCCAGCATTTT; j_gene: TRBJ1-5; v_gene: TRBV2; abundance: .; d_gene: .
CDR3aa: CASSLDSQETQYF; CDR3nt: TGTGCCAGCAGCTTGGACAGTCAAGAGACCCAGTACTTC; j_gene: TRBJ2-5; v_gene: TRBV12-3/TRBV12-4; abundance: .; d_gene: .
CDR3aa: CASNPGTSTKNIQYF; CDR3nt: TGTGCCAGCAACCCAGGGACTTCGACTAAAAACATTCAGTACTTC; j_gene: TRBJ2-4; v_gene: TRBV2; abundance: .; d_gene: .
CDR3aa: CASSPWTSDREQYF; CDR3nt: TGTGCCAGCAGCCCTTGGACTAGCGATCGAGAGCAGTACTTC; j_gene: TRBJ2-7; v_gene: TRBV9; abundance: few; d_gene: TRBD2
CDR3aa: CASSYTSSEKLFF; CDR3nt: TGCGCCAGCAGCTATACTTCGAGTGAAAAACTGTTTTTT; j_gene: TRBJ1-4; v_gene: TRBV5-1; abundance: .; d_gene: .
CDR3aa: CASSRAGGYNEQFF; CDR3nt: TGTGCCAGTAGTAGGGCGGGAGGGTACAATGAGCAGTTCTTC; j_gene: TRBJ2-1; v_gene: TRBV19; abundance: .; d_gene: TRBD2
CDR3aa: CASKSLSGTGVWETQYF; CDR3nt: TGTGCCAGCAAATCCCTCTCCGGGACAGGGGTTTGGGAGACCCAGTACTTC; j_gene: TRBJ2-5; v_gene: TRBV27; abundance: few; d_gene: TRBD1
CDR3aa: CASNGQAQETQYF; CDR3nt: TGTGCCAGCAATGGACAGGCGCAAGAGACCCAGTACTTC; j_gene: TRBJ2-5; v_gene: TRBV2; abundance: .; d_gene: TRBD1
CDR3aa: CASRPTGAYGYTF; CDR3nt: TGTGCCAGCAGGCCGACAGGAGCCTATGGCTACACCTTC; j_gene: TRBJ1-2; v_gene: TRBV6-5; abundance: .; d_gene: .
CDR3aa: CASSLQGSSYNEQFF; CDR3nt: TGTGCCAGCAGCTTACAGGGGAGCTCCTACAATGAGCAGTTCTTC; j_gene: TRBJ2-1; v_gene: TRBV7-9; abundance: .; d_gene: .
CDR3aa: CASSPISEEGYGYTF; CDR3nt: TGTGCCAGCTCACCAATATCCGAGGAAGGCTATGGCTACACCTTC; j_gene: TRBJ1-2; v_gene: TRBV18; abundance: once; d_gene: .
CDR3aa: CSVEGLAGSYNEQFF; CDR3nt: TGCAGCGTTGAGGGCCTAGCGGGGTCCTACAATGAGCAGTTCTTC; j_gene: TRBJ2-1; v_gene: TRBV29-1; abundance: once; d_gene: TRBD2
CDR3aa: CASSPLGGNTGELFF; CDR3nt: TGTGCCAGCAGCCCACTAGGAGGGAACACCGGGGAGCTGTTTTTT; j_gene: TRBJ2-2; v_gene: TRBV7-2; abundance: .; d_gene: .
CDR3aa: CASSLSAGGVYGYTF; CDR3nt: TGTGCCAGCAGCTTATCAGCGGGGGGCGTCTATGGCTACACCTTC; j_gene: TRBJ1-2; v_gene: TRBV7-2; abundance: .; d_gene: .
CDR3aa: CASSLRGQQNYGYTF; CDR3nt: TGTGCCAGCAGTTTAAGAGGGCAGCAGAACTATGGCTACACCTTC; j_gene: TRBJ1-2; v_gene: TRBV27; abundance: few; d_gene: .
CDR3aa: CASSLRREGGEQYF; CDR3nt: TGTGCCAGCAGCTTAAGGCGGGAGGGCGGCGAGCAGTACTTC; j_gene: TRBJ2-7; v_gene: TRBV11-2; abundance: .; d_gene: TRBD2
CDR3aa: CASSTGTSGRIVNEQFF; CDR3nt: TGTGCCAGTAGTACTGGGACTAGCGGGAGGATAGTCAATGAGCAGTTCTTC; j_gene: TRBJ2-1; v_gene: TRBV19; abundance: .; d_gene: TRBD2
CDR3aa: CASSQVGRGDSNQPQHF; CDR3nt: TGCGCCAGCAGCCAAGTTGGCAGGGGGGACAGCAATCAGCCCCAGCATTTT; j_gene: TRBJ1-5; v_gene: TRBV4-1; abundance: .; d_gene: TRBD1
CDR3aa: CASGGSVYNEQFF; CDR3nt: TGTGCCAGTGGGGGGTCAGTCTACAATGAGCAGTTCTTC; j_gene: TRBJ2-1; v_gene: TRBV27; abundance: .; d_gene: .
CDR3aa: CASSSDSAHNEQFF; CDR3nt: TGTGCCAGCAGTTCGGACAGTGCCCACAATGAGCAGTTCTTC; j_gene: TRBJ2-1; v_gene: TRBV27; abundance: .; d_gene: .
CDR3aa: CASSQLVVRGTKNIQYF; CDR3nt: TGCGCCAGCAGCCAACTTGTAGTTCGCGGTACCAAAAACATTCAGTACTTC; j_gene: TRBJ2-4; v_gene: TRBV4-1; abundance: few; d_gene: .
CDR3aa: CASSLVTGVAETQYF; CDR3nt: TGCGCCAGCAGCTTGGTTACGGGGGTTGCAGAGACCCAGTACTTC; j_gene: TRBJ2-5; v_gene: TRBV5-1; abundance: .; d_gene: .
CDR3aa: CASSPGTGRAYEQYF; CDR3nt: TGTGCCAGTAGTCCGGGGACAGGGAGGGCTTACGAGCAGTACTTC; j_gene: TRBJ2-7; v_gene: TRBV19; abundance: .; d_gene: TRBD1
CDR3aa: CASSSPGGFGSEQFF; CDR3nt: TGTGCCAGCAGTTCGCCAGGAGGTTTCGGTAGTGAGCAGTTCTTC; j_gene: TRBJ2-1; v_gene: TRBV6-5; abundance: .; d_gene: .
CDR3aa: CASSYPAGERNEQFF; CDR3nt: TGTGCCAGCAGTTACCCGGCGGGAGAAAGGAATGAGCAGTTCTTC; j_gene: TRBJ2-1; v_gene: TRBV6-5; abundance: .; d_gene: TRBD2
CDR3aa: CASSFGRVDTEAFF; CDR3nt: TGTGCCAGCAGTTTCGGCAGGGTGGACACTGAAGCTTTCTTT; j_gene: TRBJ1-1; v_gene: TRBV28; abundance: .; d_gene: .
CDR3aa: CSAIDRRDYGYTF; CDR3nt: TGCAGTGCTATTGACAGGCGGGACTATGGCTACACCTTC; j_gene: TRBJ1-2; v_gene: TRBV20-1; abundance: .; d_gene: .
CDR3aa: CAWGGGAKNIQYF; CDR3nt: TGTGCCTGGGGAGGGGGAGCCAAAAACATTCAGTACTTC; j_gene: TRBJ2-4; v_gene: TRBV28; abundance: .; d_gene: .
CDR3aa: CASSNLTGGGETQYF; CDR3nt: TGTGCCAGCAGTAATTTAACAGGGGGCGGGGAGACCCAGTACTTC; j_gene: TRBJ2-5; v_gene: TRBV6-5; abundance: few; d_gene: TRBD1
CDR3aa: CATSLKPGQRTDTQYF; CDR3nt: TGTGCCACCAGTTTAAAGCCGGGACAGCGCACAGATACGCAGTATTTT; j_gene: TRBJ2-3; v_gene: TRBV24-1; abundance: once; d_gene: TRBD1
CDR3aa: CASRSPGKNTGELFF; CDR3nt: TGTGCCAGCAGGAGCCCGGGAAAAAACACCGGGGAGCTGTTTTTT; j_gene: TRBJ2-2; v_gene: TRBV6-5; abundance: .; d_gene: .
CDR3aa: CASSSKRSGSTDTQYF; CDR3nt: TGTGCCAGCAGCTCTAAACGTAGCGGGAGCACAGATACGCAGTATTTT; j_gene: TRBJ2-3; v_gene: TRBV5-4; abundance: .; d_gene: TRBD2
CDR3aa: CASSEVRGQPQHF; CDR3nt: TGTGCCAGCAGTGAAGTACGGGGTCAGCCCCAGCATTTT; j_gene: TRBJ1-5; v_gene: TRBV2; abundance: .; d_gene: .
CDR3aa: CASSYRGTPPGYTF; CDR3nt: TGTGCCAGCAGTTACAGGGGCACACCGCCTGGCTACACCTTC; j_gene: TRBJ1-2; v_gene: TRBV6-5; abundance: .; d_gene: .
CDR3aa: CASSRGQGYASGSRTGELFF; CDR3nt: TGTGCCAGCAGCCGGGGACAGGGGTATGCTAGCGGGAGTCGCACCGGGGAGCTGTTTTTT; j_gene: TRBJ2-2; v_gene: TRBV5-5; abundance: .; d_gene: .
CDR3aa: CASSVQGIGELFF; CDR3nt: TGCGCCAGCAGCGTCCAGGGGATCGGGGAGCTGTTTTTT; j_gene: TRBJ2-2; v_gene: TRBV5-1; abundance: .; d_gene: .
CDR3aa: CASSIQGMNTEAFF; CDR3nt: TGTGCCAGTAGTATACAGGGAATGAACACTGAAGCTTTCTTT; j_gene: TRBJ1-1; v_gene: TRBV19; abundance: .; d_gene: .
CDR3aa: CAIGREETQYF; CDR3nt: TGTGCCATCGGCAGGGAAGAGACCCAGTACTTC; j_gene: TRBJ2-5; v_gene: TRBV10-3; abundance: .; d_gene: .
CDR3aa: CASSLGGPSNQPQHF; CDR3nt: TGTGCCAGCAGCTTGGGGGGCCCTAGCAATCAGCCCCAGCATTTT; j_gene: TRBJ1-5; v_gene: TRBV5-8; abundance: .; d_gene: .
CDR3aa: CATSKGDGSNQPQHF; CDR3nt: TGTGCCACCAGCAAGGGGGACGGTAGTAATCAGCCCCAGCATTTT; j_gene: TRBJ1-5; v_gene: TRBV15; abundance: .; d_gene: .
CDR3aa: CASSLAQGLGQPQHF; CDR3nt: TGTGCCAGCAGCTTGGCACAGGGTCTGGGACAGCCCCAGCATTTT; j_gene: TRBJ1-5; v_gene: TRBV5-6; abundance: few; d_gene: .
CDR3aa: CASSYRDSPLHF; CDR3nt: TGTGCCAGCAGTTACAGGGATTCACCCCTCCACTTT; j_gene: TRBJ1-6; v_gene: TRBV12-3/TRBV12-4; abundance: .; d_gene: .
CDR3aa: CASSLLTYEQYF; CDR3nt: TGTGCCAGCAGCCTCCTAACTTACGAGCAGTACTTC; j_gene: TRBJ2-7; v_gene: TRBV3-1/TRBV3-2; abundance: .; d_gene: .